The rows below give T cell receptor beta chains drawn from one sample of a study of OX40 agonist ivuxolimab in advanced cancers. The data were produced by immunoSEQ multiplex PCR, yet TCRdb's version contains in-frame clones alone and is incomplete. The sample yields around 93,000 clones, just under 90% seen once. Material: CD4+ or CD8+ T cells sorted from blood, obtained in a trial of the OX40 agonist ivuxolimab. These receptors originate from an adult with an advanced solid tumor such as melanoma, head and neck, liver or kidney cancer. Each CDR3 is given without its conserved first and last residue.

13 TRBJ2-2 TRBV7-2 ASSQAGVSTGELF
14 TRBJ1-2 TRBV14 ASSLLRRAVGYGYT
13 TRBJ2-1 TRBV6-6 ASSQRESSYNEQF
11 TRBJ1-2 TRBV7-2 ASSWTGGYGYT
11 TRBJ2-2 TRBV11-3 ASSLDSAGELF
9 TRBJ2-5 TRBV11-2 ASSPQETQY
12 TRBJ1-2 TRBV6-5 ASSYRERDYGYT
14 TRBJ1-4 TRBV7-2 ASSLAGGSTNEKLF
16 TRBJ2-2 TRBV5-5 ASSLARRSGRGTGELF
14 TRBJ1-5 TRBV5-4 ASSFWGSRINQPQH
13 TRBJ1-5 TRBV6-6 ASSPRGLSNQPQH
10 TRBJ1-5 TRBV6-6 ASSYGDQPQH
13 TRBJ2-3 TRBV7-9 ASSLEAGTSHTQY
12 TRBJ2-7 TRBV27 ASSPRRESYEQY